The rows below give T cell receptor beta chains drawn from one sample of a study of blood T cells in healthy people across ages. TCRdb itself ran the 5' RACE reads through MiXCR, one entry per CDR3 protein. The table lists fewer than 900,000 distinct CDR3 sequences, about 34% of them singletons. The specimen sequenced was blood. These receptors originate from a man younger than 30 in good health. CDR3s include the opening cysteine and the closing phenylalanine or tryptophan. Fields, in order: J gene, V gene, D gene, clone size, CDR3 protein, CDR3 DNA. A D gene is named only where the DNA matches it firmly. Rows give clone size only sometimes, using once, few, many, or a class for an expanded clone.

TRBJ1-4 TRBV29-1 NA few CSVEQATNEKLFF TGCAGCGTTGAACAGGCAACTAATGAAAAACTGTTTTTT
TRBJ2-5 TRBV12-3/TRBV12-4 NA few CASSEGTRLPETQYF TGTGCCAGCAGCGAAGGGACGCGCCTCCCGGAGACCCAGTACTTC
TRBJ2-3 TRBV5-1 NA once CATKRQGQSTDTQYF TGCGCCACCAAGCGCCAGGGGCAAAGCACAGATACGCAGTATTTT
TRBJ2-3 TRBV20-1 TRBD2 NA CSVPGLAGGLGTDTQYF TGCAGTGTCCCGGGACTAGCGGGGGGGCTAGGTACAGATACGCAGTATTTT
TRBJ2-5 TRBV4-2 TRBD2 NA CASSQEAGTSGSGTQYF TGTGCCAGCAGCCAAGAGGCCGGGACTAGCGGGAGTGGAACCCAGTACTTC
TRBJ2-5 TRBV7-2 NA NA CASSVVASQETQYF TGTGCCAGCAGCGTAGTGGCGTCACAAGAGACCCAGTACTTC
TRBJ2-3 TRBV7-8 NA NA CASSLASPQRTDTQYF TGTGCCAGCAGCTTAGCGTCCCCTCAGCGGACAGATACGCAGTATTTT
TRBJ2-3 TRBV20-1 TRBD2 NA CSARDGTSGELPSTDTQYF TGCAGTGCTAGAGATGGGACTAGCGGGGAGCTACCTAGCACAGATACGCAGTATTTT
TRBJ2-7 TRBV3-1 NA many CASSQDYGGRRYEQYF TGTGCCAGCAGCCAAGATTATGGGGGTAGACGCTACGAGCAGTACTTC
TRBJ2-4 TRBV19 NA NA CASSIGQGENIQYF TGTGCCAGTAGTATAGGGCAGGGTGAAAACATTCAGTACTTC
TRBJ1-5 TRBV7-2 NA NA CASSLNRVSDQPQHF TGTGCCAGCAGCTTAAACAGGGTCTCGGATCAGCCCCAGCATTTT
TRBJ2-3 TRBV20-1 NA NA CSARDSGTDTQYF TGCAGTGCTAGAGATAGTGGCACAGATACGCAGTATTTT
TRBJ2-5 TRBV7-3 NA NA CATAVGQGETQYF TGTGCCACCGCCGTTGGGCAGGGTGAGACCCAGTACTTC
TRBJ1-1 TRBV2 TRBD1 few CASRANTGGDSPMNTEAFF TGTGCCAGCAGGGCAAATACAGGGGGAGATTCCCCCATGAACACTGAAGCTTTCTTT
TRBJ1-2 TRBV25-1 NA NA CASSAPMGGAPNYGYTF TGTGCCAGCAGTGCCCCCATGGGGGGGGCCCCTAACTATGGCTACACCTTC
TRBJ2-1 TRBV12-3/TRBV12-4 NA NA CASSSQRGNKQFF TGTGCCAGCAGCTCCCAACGGGGTAATAAGCAGTTCTTC
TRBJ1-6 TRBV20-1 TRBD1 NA CSARTGTGGYNSPLHF TGCAGTGCGCGAACCGGGACAGGGGGCTATAATTCACCCCTCCACTTT
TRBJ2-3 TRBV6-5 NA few CASSYELAADTQYF TGTGCCAGCAGTTACGAGCTAGCAGCAGATACGCAGTATTTT
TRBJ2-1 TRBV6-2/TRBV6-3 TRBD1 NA CASSYRDRGVNNEQFF TGTGCCAGCAGTTACCGGGACAGGGGTGTGAACAATGAGCAGTTCTTC
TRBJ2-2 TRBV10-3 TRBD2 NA CAIRGGGPGTGELFF TGTGCCATCAGGGGGGGGGGACCCGGGACCGGGGAGCTGTTTTTT
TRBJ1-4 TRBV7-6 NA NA CASSHGTDPTNEKLFF TGTGCCAGCAGCCATGGCACGGATCCAACTAATGAAAAACTGTTTTTT
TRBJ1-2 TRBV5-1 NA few CASSLADSGYGYTF TGCGCCAGCAGCTTGGCCGACTCAGGGTATGGCTACACCTTC
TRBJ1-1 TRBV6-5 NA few CASRVGRSNTEAFF TGTGCCAGCAGAGTCGGTCGGTCGAACACTGAAGCTTTCTTT
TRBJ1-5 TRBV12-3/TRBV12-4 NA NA CASSSSGGNQPQHF TGTGCCAGCAGTTCATCGGGGGGCAATCAGCCCCAGCATTTT